One and the same sample provided the 8 T cell receptor beta chains below, sequenced in a study of T cells after yellow fever vaccination. TCRdb fed the 5' RACE reads into MiXCR, producing one record per CDR3 protein. This table holds about 170,000 distinct CDR3 sequences, roughly 11% found once. This specimen consisted of CD8+ T cells sorted from PBMCs, obtained 15 days after the yellow fever booster vaccination. These receptors all come from a young man who received the YFV17D yellow fever vaccine.

The chain links TRBV3-1 to TRBJ2-1, with D unclear. Germline CDR1 and CDR2: LGHDT and YNNKEL (reference sequence). V was trimmed by 1 base and J by 10 bases, leaving 11 bases between them. CDR3 size: 13 residues. CDR3 loop: CASSQGGWNEQFF. DNA of the CDR3: TGTGCCAGCAGCCAAGGAGGTTGGAACGAGCAGTTCTTC.

This clonotype has a count of ten or more. The rearrangement joins TRBV29-1 to TRBJ2-7; D may be TRBD1 or TRBD2 (5 bases each). V was trimmed by 0 bases and J by 4 bases, leaving 13 bases between them. This CDR3 has 14 amino acids. CDR1 is SQVTM, CDR2 ANQGSEA, per germline. CDR3 coding DNA: TGCAGCGTTGAAGATCGGGGAAGACAGTACGAGCAGTACTTC. Protein product: CSVEDRGRQYEQYF.

The chain carries TRBV12-3 or TRBV12-4 and TRBJ1-1; a possible D gene is TRBD1 (5 bases). Trimming removed 1 base at V and 9 bases at J, with 6 bases between. This CDR3 comprises 11 residues. CDR3 protein: CASSLGDQAFF. In DNA, the CDR3 is TGTGCCAGCAGTTTAGGGGACCAAGCTTTCTTT.

The chain uses TRBV7-9 and TRBJ1-2; 12 nucleotides agree with TRBD1. V shed 6 bases and J 7 bases; nucleotides not matched to a gene: 9. The CDR3 totals 15 residues. Germline V gene lookup returns CDR1 SEHNR and CDR2 FQNEAQ (reference sequence). CDR3 DNA sequence: TGTGCCAGCAGGAGTCCGGGACAGGGGGCCTCTGGCTACACCTTC. Amino acid sequence: CASRSPGQGASGYTF.

This clonotype came up a few times. This chain uses TRBV7-9 with TRBJ1-2, with D uncertain. CDR1 and CDR2 (germline): SEHNR, FQNEAQ (reference sequence). The CDR3 length is 16 residues. Trimming removed 5 bases from V and 6 bases from J, with 22 bases in between. The CDR3 spells CASSRVASIRTDGYTF. CDR3 nucleotide sequence: TGTGCCAGCAGCCGCGTCGCCAGCATAAGAACGGATGGCTACACCTTC.

Regarding this clonotype: Since a much larger clone is just one base distant, this may be a read error. CDR3 sequence reads: CASSPTPSSGNSIYF. For the CDR3, the DNA is TGTGCCAGCAGCCCGACACCCAGCTCTGGAAACAGCATATATTTT. The chain employs TRBV7-9 and TRBJ1-3, with unresolved D. The CDR3 length is 15 residues. Germline CDR1 reads SEHNR; CDR2 reads FQNEAQ (reference sequence). Drawing the rest from reference TRBV7-9 and TRBJ1-3, the complete variable domain is DTGVSQNPRHKITKRGQNVTFRCDPISEHNRLYWYRQTLGQGPEFLTYFQNEAQLEKSRLLSDRFSAERPKGSFSTLEIQRTEQGDSAMYLCASSPTPSSGNSIYFGEGSWLTVV.

The V call is TRBV15, the J call TRBJ2-7, with D perhaps matching TRBD1 (6 bases). Looked up from germline, CDR1 is LNHNV and CDR2 is YYDKDF (reference sequence). The CDR3 covers 14 residues. Trimming removed 5 bases from V and 5 bases from J, with 16 bases in between. CDR3 in DNA: TGTGCCACCAGCCCGAGCAGGGGTTGGGACGAGCAGTACTTC. It specifies CATSPSRGWDEQYF.

This clonotype was observed a few times. CDR3 DNA sequence: TGTGCCAGCAGTTTGGGACAAGTAAATGGCTACACCTTC. Translating gives CASSLGQVNGYTF. This chain links TRBV12-3 or TRBV12-4 with TRBJ1-2; D possibly corresponds to TRBD1 (6 bases). V lost 3 bases and J 6 bases, leaving 11 bases between the germline ends. This CDR3 spans 13 amino acids.